This TCR beta chain was captured by sequencing in a study of T cells in Graves' hyperthyroidism and ophthalmopathy. On the study more broadly: Sampling of peripheral blood happened at initial diagnosis, prior to any treatment. The study, taken as a whole, reports: For ophthalmopathy, model prediction preceded onset by a median roughly 6.3 months. Most thyroid-expanded clonotypes above 0.001 were also found in blood.

The CDR3 consists of 15 residues. The germline gives CDR1 SGHRS, CDR2 YFSETQ. Trimming stripped 3 bases from V and 7 bases from J, with 17 bases between. Patients with ophthalmopathy all had a Clinical Activity Score of at least 3, a NOSPECS grade of at least 4 and duration under 3 months. A remark on this clonotype: Its antigen is unidentified.

TCR beta CDR3 sequences were amplified from RNA transcripts. HTBI primers were the set used in a first-round RT-PCR of the TCR CDR3. MiXCR was run by TCRdb on the multiplex PCR reads, yielding one entry per CDR3 protein. The sample has about half a million distinct CDR3 sequences; 20% are singletons. The chain is built from TRBV5-1 and TRBJ2-1; D remains unclear. Sequencing was performed on blood. This clonotype originated in a man aged 40-49 years with Graves' ophthalmopathy. In DNA form, the CDR3 reads TGCGCCAGCAGCTCATCTAGAAGAACGGGTAATGAGCAGTTCTTC. Amino acid sequence: CASSSSRRTGNEQFF. Full variable domain (missing parts from reference TRBV5-1 and TRBJ2-1): KAGVTQTPRYLIKTRGQQVTLSCSPISGHRSVSWYQQTPGQGLQFLFEYFSETQRNKGNFPGRFSGRQFSNSRSEMNVSTLELGDSALYLCASSSSRRTGNEQFFGPGTRLTVL.